The 13 T cell receptor beta chains listed next were all sequenced from one sample in a study of T cell repertoires in cytomegalovirus infection. MiXCR, applied by TCRdb to the reads, yields one record per CDR3 protein. The table records hundreds of thousands of distinct CDR3 sequences, 30% to 40% of them present only once. The antigens for these receptors are not known. Material: cultured PBMCs, obtained from culture after CMV antigen stimulation. These receptors all stem from a human donor in good health (CMV status not recorded). Some clones in this sample may be carry-over from other donors' samples.

V gene TRBV3-1 combines with J gene TRBJ1-1; D not certain. V was clipped by 3 bases and J by 7 bases, with 12 bases between them. CDR3 length: 13 amino acids. In germline, CDR1 is LGHDT, CDR2 YNNKEL (reference sequence). The CDR3 nucleotides are TGTGCCAGCAGCCAGAGCGGAGGAGGTGAAGCTTTCTTT. Translating it yields CASSQSGGGEAFF.

This chain joins TRBV6-5 and TRBJ2-7, with 7 nucleotides matching TRBD2. The CDR3 length is 11 residues. Germline V lookup: CDR1 MNHEY, CDR2 SVGAGI. CDR3 amino acids: CAASGPYEQYF. The CDR3 nucleotides are TGTGCGGCTAGCGGCCCCTACGAGCAGTACTTC.

The chain uses TRBV20-1 and TRBJ1-5; D not certain. Trimming removed 3 bases from V and 4 bases from J, with 13 bases in between. Germline V gives CDR1 DFQATT, CDR2 SNEGSKA (reference sequence). The length of the CDR3 is 14 residues. The CDR3 region has the DNA TGCAGTGCTAGTCCCATGCAAAGGAATCAGCCCCAGCATTTT. It translates to CSASPMQRNQPQHF.

This clonotype was seen at least ten times. The V and J genes are TRBV7-2 and TRBJ2-7, with 7 bases that match TRBD2. Per the germline V gene, CDR1 is SGHTA and CDR2 is FQGNSA. With 5 bases clipped from V and 4 bases from J, the junction kept 14 bases outside the gene matches. The CDR3 consists of 16 residues. CDR3 coding DNA: TGTGCCAGCAGCACCTGGACCTCCTCGGGAGGATACGAGCAGTACTTC. Its protein product is CASSTWTSSGGYEQYF.

The chain joins TRBV7-6 to TRBJ1-1; D is perhaps TRBD1 (5 bases). V dropped 5 bases and J dropped 1 base, with 14 bases sitting between them. This CDR3 contains 15 residues. The germline V gene encodes CDR1 SGHVS and CDR2 FNYEAQ. The CDR3 DNA is TGTGCCAGCAGCCAGAGGGGACTGGGGAACACTGAAGCTTTCTTT. It specifies CASSQRGLGNTEAFF. Combining the CDR3 with reference TRBV7-6 and TRBJ1-1 gives the whole variable domain GAGVSQSPRYKVTKRGQDVALRCDPISGHVSLYWYRQALGQGPEFLTYFNYEAQQDKSGLPNDRFSAERPEGSISTLTIQRTEQRDSAMYRCASSQRGLGNTEAFFGQGTRLTVV.

This clonotype was found a few times. V usage is TRBV5-4 and J usage is TRBJ2-1; no definite D call. Germline CDR1 reads SGHNT; CDR2 reads YYREEE (reference sequence). The V end was cut by 4 bases, the J end by 11 bases, with 19 bases between. CDR3 size: 14 residues. CDR3 amino acids: CASSPDAPDEKQFF. The DNA for the CDR3 is TGTGCCAGCAGCCCCGACGCGCCTGACGAGAAGCAGTTCTTC.

This clonotype was picked up a small number of times. The CDR3 DNA reads TGTGCCAGCAGCGCGAGAAATGAAAAACTGTTTTTT. This sequence encodes CASSARNEKLFF. V is TRBV5-4 and J is TRBJ1-4; D remains ambiguous. Germline CDR1 is SGHNT and CDR2 is YYREEE (reference sequence). The CDR3 sequence is 12 residues long. Trimming removed 4 bases from V and 5 bases from J, with 6 bases in between.

The J gene is TRBJ1-6, the V gene TRBV20-1; a weak D match, TRBD1 (6 bases). Trimming took off 3 bases at V and 7 bases at J, with 22 bases between the two ends. The length of the CDR3 is 17 residues. CDR1 is DFQATT, CDR2 SNEGSKA, per germline (reference sequence). The CDR3 here is CSASMMRTVHFNSPLHF. The CDR3 DNA follows: TGCAGTGCTAGTATGATGCGGACAGTTCACTTCAATTCACCCCTCCACTTT.

This clonotype was seen just once. V usage is TRBV29-1 and J usage is TRBJ2-4; 8 bases align to TRBD1. Trimming at V came to 7 bases and at J to 8 bases, leaving 13 bases not matched to a gene. From germline, CDR1 is SQVTM and CDR2 ANQGSEA. The length of the CDR3 is 14 residues. In DNA form, the CDR3 reads TGCAGCGCAACCGGACAGGGCATGACGGACATTCAGTACTTC. Translated: CSATGQGMTDIQYF.

The V and J genes are TRBV20-1 and TRBJ2-3; D perhaps matches TRBD2 (6 bases). The V end lost 2 bases, the J end lost 1 base, and 10 bases lay between the germline ends. Germline CDR1 and CDR2: DFQATT and SNEGSKA (reference sequence). This CDR3 spans 14 amino acids. This chain's CDR3 is CSARIGTGTDTQYF. In nucleotides, the CDR3 is TGCAGTGCTAGAATCGGGACTGGCACAGATACGCAGTATTTT.

CDR3 sequence reads: CATSTGYEQFF. The CDR3, as DNA: TGTGCCACCAGCACGGGGTATGAGCAGTTCTTC. The chain is built from TRBV15 and TRBJ2-1; a possible D gene is TRBD2 (5 bases). The V end was cut by 4 bases, the J end by 8 bases, with 6 bases between. The CDR3 covers 11 residues. Per germline, CDR1 LNHNV and CDR2 YYDKDF (reference sequence).

The CDR3: CATSDPWPGELFF. The CDR3 DNA reads TGTGCCACCAGTGACCCCTGGCCCGGGGAGCTGTTTTTT. The chain is built from TRBV24-1 and TRBJ2-2; D is uncertain. CDR3 length equals 13 residues. The germline V gene encodes CDR1 KGHDR and CDR2 SFDVKD. V was cut by 4 bases and J by 6 bases, with 8 bases left in between.

This clonotype was observed a handful of times. This chain connects TRBV4-3 to TRBJ1-4; no firm D call. Trimming stripped 1 base from V and 9 bases from J, with 9 bases between. Germline-derived CDR1 and CDR2 are LGHNA and YSLEER. The CDR3 runs to 13 residues. The CDR3: CASSQGREKKLFF. For the CDR3, the DNA is TGCGCCAGCAGCCAAGGACGGGAAAAAAAACTGTTTTTT.